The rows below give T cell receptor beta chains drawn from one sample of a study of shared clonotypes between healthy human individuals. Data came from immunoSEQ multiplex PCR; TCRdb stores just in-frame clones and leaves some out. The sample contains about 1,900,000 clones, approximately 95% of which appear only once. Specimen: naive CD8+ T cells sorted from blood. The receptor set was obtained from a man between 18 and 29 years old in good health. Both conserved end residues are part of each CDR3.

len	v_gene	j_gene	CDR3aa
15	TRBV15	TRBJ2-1	CATSREAGGYNEQFF
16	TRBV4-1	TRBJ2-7	CASSQEMTSLSYEQYF
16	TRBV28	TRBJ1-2	CASSLPQRTGDHGYTF
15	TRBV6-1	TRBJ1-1	CASSELIDTTTEAFF
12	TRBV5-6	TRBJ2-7	CASSPTGAEQYF
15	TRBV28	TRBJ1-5	CASGVGASSNQPQHF
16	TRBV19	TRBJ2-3	CASSSWTSGGTDTQYF
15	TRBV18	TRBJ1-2	CASSPPGGWGQGYTF
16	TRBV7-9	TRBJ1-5	CASSLAYGAVLQPQHF
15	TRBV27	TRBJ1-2	CASSPGTGGVYGYTF
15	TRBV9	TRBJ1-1	CASSPPTGWGTEAFF
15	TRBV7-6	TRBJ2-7	CASSLALDRGYEQYF
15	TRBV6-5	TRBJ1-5	CASSFSDGSNQPQHF
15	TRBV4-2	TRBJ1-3	CASSQDPDSGNTIYF
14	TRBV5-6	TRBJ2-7	CASSLDQRVYEQYF
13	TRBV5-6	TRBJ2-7	CASSLWDNYEQYF
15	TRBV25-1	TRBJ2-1	CASSAFRQGRDEQFF
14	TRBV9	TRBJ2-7	CASSAGTGEYEQYF
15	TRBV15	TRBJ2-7	CATSGPGQGTYEQYF
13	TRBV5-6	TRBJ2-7	CASSSDRFYEQYF
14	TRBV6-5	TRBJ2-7	CASSYGTGGDEQYF
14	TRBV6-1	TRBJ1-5	CASSEGTVNQPQHF
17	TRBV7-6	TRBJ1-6	CASSLETHGSDNSPLHF
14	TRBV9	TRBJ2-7	CASSVRGEAYEQYF
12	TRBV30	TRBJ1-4	CAWSVLNEKLFF
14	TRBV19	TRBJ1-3	CASNFGTAGNTIYF
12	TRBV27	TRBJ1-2	CASSTGRAGYTF
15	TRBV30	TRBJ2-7	CAWSGPGEHSYEQYF
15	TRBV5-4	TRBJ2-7	CASSVSGTLSYEQYF
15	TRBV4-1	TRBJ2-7	CASSPLAGGPYEQYF
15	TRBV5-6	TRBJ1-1	CASSSDREGNTEAFF
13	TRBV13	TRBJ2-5	CASSRDQQETQYF
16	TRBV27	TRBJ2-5	CASSFLAGVPQETQYF
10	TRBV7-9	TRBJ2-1	CASSLSEQFF
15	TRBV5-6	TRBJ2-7	CASSLGVAISYEQYF
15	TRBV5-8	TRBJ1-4	CASSEGQGAQEKLFF
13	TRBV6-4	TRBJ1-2	CASSETGEYGYTF
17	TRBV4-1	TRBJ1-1	CASSHPGRSPGDTEAFF
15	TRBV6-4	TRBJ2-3	CASSEPATSTDTQYF